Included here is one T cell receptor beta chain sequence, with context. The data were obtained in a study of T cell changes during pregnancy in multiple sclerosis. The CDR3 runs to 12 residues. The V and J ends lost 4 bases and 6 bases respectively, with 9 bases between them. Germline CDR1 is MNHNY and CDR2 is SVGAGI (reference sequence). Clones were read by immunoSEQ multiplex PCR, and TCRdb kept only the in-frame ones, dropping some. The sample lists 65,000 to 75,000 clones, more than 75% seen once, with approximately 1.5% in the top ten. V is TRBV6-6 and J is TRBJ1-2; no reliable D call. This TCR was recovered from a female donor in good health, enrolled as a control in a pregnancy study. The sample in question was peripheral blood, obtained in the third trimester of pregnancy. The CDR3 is CASSSRVDGYTF. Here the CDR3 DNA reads TGTGCCAGCAGTTCAAGAGTGGATGGCTACACCTTC.